This is a list of T cell receptor beta chains from one sample in a study of T-cell memory formation after mild COVID-19. TCRdb recomputed calls from the 5' RACE reads with MiXCR, one row per CDR3 protein. The sample lists 35,000 to 45,000 distinct CDR3 sequences, 6% to 8% seen once, with about 1.5% in the top ten. The sequencing input was PBMCs or a T cell subset sorted from them (not recorded which). Receptors were obtained from a man in his late teens or twenties who had mild COVID-19 (a few samples of this study predate the infection). Cell type and time point are not known. Each CDR3 is given with its conserved first and last residue.

v_call cdr3_aa
TRBV18 CASSPEGQNYGYTF
TRBV24-1 CATSDPPFNEQFF
TRBV12-3/TRBV12-4 CASSLGQGLRVTEAFF
TRBV29-1 CSATGGKETQYF
TRBV3-1 CASSQWGAHEQFF
TRBV6-5 CASSFGISGANVLTF
TRBV4-1 CASSQLPRTSGLKSKNIQYF
TRBV6-5 CASSYSASGFEDTQYF
TRBV18 CASSPPLAGVIGELFF
TRBV4-1 CASSRSGYQETQYF
TRBV7-2 CASSLGQGGKGYTF
TRBV5-1 CASSSSGTGGGYTF
TRBV12-3/TRBV12-4 CASSSRGTGADTGELFF
TRBV12-3/TRBV12-4 CASSSDREAPYTQYF
TRBV29-1 CSVGAVADYGYTF
TRBV29-1 CSVEEARKETQYF
TRBV5-1 CASSLDGPPITEAFF
TRBV7-9 CASSPQSISYNEQFF
TRBV6-2/TRBV6-3 CASSYVGLGTEAFF
TRBV9 CASSVGGDSAEAFF
TRBV9 CASSVAGYQETQYF
TRBV2 CASSEQGSNYGYTF
TRBV10-2 CASSDPGTNTEAFF
TRBV7-9 CALSPRQAGANVLTF
TRBV12-3/TRBV12-4 CASRGDVLGGYEQYF
TRBV21-1 CASGPKTYEQYF
TRBV7-2 CASSAQISQPQHF
TRBV4-3 CASSQVAGGISPLHF
TRBV4-3 CASSPRAGTGVREQYF
TRBV5-1 CASSTQGATNEKLFF
TRBV20-1 CSARELAGGPGYNEQFF
TRBV12-3/TRBV12-4 CASKIGRLNTEAFF
TRBV7-3 CASSLGPGGNTEAFF
TRBV12-3/TRBV12-4 CASSQRGGDTQYF
TRBV5-1 CASSFTFGLASGELFF
TRBV4-3 CASSQEASSYEQYF
TRBV7-9 CASSLGGSPDPEQYF
TRBV4-1 CASSLRGGQYQQYF
TRBV11-2 CASSKNRDALLYF
TRBV15 CATSRQGALDTQYF
TRBV7-8 CASSWGAGRQETQYF